This passage covers 4 T cell receptor beta chains from one sample sequenced in a study of post-analysis software for immune sequencing data (dated by TCRdb to between 2015 and 2017). Study-wide conclusions, independent of this receptor: Several TRBV segments, including TRBV5-6, TRBV5-1 and TRBV20-1, were significantly more frequent in patients than controls.

Antigens of these TCRs are unknown. Library construction relied on PCR. Sequencing used an Illumina HiSeq 2500. To reduce PCR and sequencing biases, unique molecular identifiers were incorporated into the TCR beta cDNA libraries. TCRdb took the public reads, trimmed them with fastp at Q25, ran MiXCR for clone calling and kept in-frame beta chains. Identical CDR3 proteins give one entry, which carries the most common genes and DNA. The sample table records 500,000 to 600,000 distinct CDR3 sequences; roughly 40% of these occur just once. The ten largest clones capture about 1.5% of the sample. The specimen sequenced was blood. These receptors were collected from a girl aged 10-17 years with multiple sclerosis.

This clonotype appeared a few times. The junction does not match germline at one end; this may be a read error. This chain uses TRBV7-9 with TRBJ1-5, with D perhaps matching TRBD1 (6 bases). CDR1 is SEHNR and CDR2 is FQNEAQ in the germline V gene (reference sequence). The CDR3 extends over 15 amino acids. CDR3 sequence (DNA): TGTGCCAGCAGCTCGGGAGGGGGGGGCAATCGGCCCCAGCATTTT. Translation: CASSSGGGGNRPQHF.

This clonotype appeared a few times. The rearrangement joins TRBV28 to TRBJ2-3; D is perhaps TRBD1 or TRBD2 (5 bases each). With 4 bases removed from V and 1 base from J, the gap between germline ends came to 9 bases. CDR1 and CDR2 from the germline V gene are MDHEN and SYDVKM. This CDR3 has 14 residues. The CDR3 here is CASSWETGTDTQYF. The CDR3, as DNA: TGTGCCAGCAGTTGGGAGACAGGCACAGATACGCAGTATTTT. Supplemented by reference TRBV28 and TRBJ2-3, the full variable domain reads DVKVTQSSRYLVKRTGEKVFLECVQDMDHENMFWYRQDPGLGLRLIYFSYDVKMKEKGDIPEGYSVSREKKERFSLILESASTNQTSMYLCASSWETGTDTQYFGPGTRLTVL.

This clonotype was observed a few times. Written as DNA, the CDR3 is TGCGCCAGCACCCTAGCTGGGGGCAGAGGTGAGACCCAGTACTTC. Amino acid sequence: CASTLAGGRGETQYF. The genes are TRBV4-1 and TRBJ2-5; D is perhaps TRBD1 (6 bases). Germline V gene lookup returns CDR1 MGHRA and CDR2 YSYEKL. The germline V and J ends were trimmed by 7 bases and 5 bases, with 20 bases remaining between them. This CDR3 has 15 amino acids.

This clonotype turned up a few times. V is TRBV12-3 or TRBV12-4 and J is TRBJ1-2; D remains ambiguous. The CDR3 runs to 13 residues. Trimming pared 2 bases from V and 6 bases from J, leaving 10 bases between. CDR3 region: CASSLRSRDGYTF. DNA of the CDR3: TGTGCCAGCAGTTTAAGGAGCCGGGATGGCTACACCTTC.